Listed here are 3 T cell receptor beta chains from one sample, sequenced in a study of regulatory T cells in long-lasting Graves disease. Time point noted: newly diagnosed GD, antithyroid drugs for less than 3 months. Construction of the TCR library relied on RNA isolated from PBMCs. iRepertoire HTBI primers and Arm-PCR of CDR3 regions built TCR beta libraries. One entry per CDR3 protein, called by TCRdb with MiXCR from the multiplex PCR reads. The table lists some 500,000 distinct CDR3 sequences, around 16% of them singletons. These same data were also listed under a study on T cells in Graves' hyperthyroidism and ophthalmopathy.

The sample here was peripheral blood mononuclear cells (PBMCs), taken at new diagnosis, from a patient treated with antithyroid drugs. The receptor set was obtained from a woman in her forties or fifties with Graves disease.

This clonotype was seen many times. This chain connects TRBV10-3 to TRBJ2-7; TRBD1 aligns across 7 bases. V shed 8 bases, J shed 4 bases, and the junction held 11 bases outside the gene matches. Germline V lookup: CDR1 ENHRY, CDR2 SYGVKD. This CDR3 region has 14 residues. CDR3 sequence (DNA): TGTGCCATCGGTGGGGGACAGAAGACTTACGAGCAGTACTTC. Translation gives CAIGGGQKTYEQYF.

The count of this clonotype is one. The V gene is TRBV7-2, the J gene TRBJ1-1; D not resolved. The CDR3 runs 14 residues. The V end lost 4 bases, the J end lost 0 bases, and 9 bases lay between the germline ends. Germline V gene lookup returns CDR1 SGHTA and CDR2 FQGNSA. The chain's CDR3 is CASSSPEMNTEAFF. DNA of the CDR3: TGTGCCAGCAGCTCCCCCGAGATGAACACTGAAGCTTTCTTT.

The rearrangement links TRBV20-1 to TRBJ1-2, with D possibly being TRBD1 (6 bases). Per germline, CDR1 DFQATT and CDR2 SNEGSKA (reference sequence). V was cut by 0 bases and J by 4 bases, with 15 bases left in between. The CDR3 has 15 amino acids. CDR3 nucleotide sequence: TGCAGTGCTAGAGATCTAAGGACAGTCGGCTATGGCTACACCTTC. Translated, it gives CSARDLRTVGYGYTF.